This T cell receptor beta chain was observed in a study of T cell repertoires in cytomegalovirus infection. Background on the study: The public TCR beta signatures pointed to both CMV infection and matching HLA type.

There are a few counts of this clonotype. Its antigen is currently unknown. TCRdb redid the calling of the reads with MiXCR, one entry per CDR3 protein. The sample consists of around 530,000 distinct CDR3 sequences, about a quarter of them appearing once. Study-wide results and caveats: CMV carriers with the relevant HLA were identified by cumulative public TCR beta family frequency. Dominant in the ex vivo response were TCR beta clonotypes restricted by HLA-C and specific for CMV.

The sample comprised PBMCs. This receptor was identified in a human donor in good health (CMV status not recorded). Some clones in this sample may be carry-over from other donors' samples.

In DNA form, the CDR3 reads TGTGCCACCAGCAGCCGACAGGGATCCTACGAGCAGTACTTC. Translating gives CATSSRQGSYEQYF. The J gene is TRBJ2-7, the V gene TRBV15, with 7 positions matching TRBD1. Germline V gene sequence: CDR1 LNHNV, CDR2 YYDKDF (reference sequence). V was clipped by 3 bases and J by 1 base; unmatched bases: 3. The CDR3 is made up of 14 amino acids. Full variable domain (missing parts from reference TRBV15 and TRBJ2-7): DAMVIQNPRYQVTQFGKPVTLSCSQTLNHNVMYWYQQKSSQAPKLLFHYYDKDFNNEADTPDNFQSRRPNTSFCFLDIRSPGLGDTAMYLCATSSRQGSYEQYFGPGTRLTVT.